Listed below are T cell receptor beta chains from one sample, sequenced in a study of CD8 T cells in Susac syndrome. TCRdb re-analysed the immunoSEQ multiplex PCR reads in MiXCR, keeping a single row per CDR3 protein. The table shows more than 200,000 distinct CDR3 sequences, with 93% occurring only once. Sequencing used CD4+ T cells from PBMCs. The receptors were sampled from a human donor with multiple sclerosis. Each CDR3 is given with its conserved first and last residue. The order of the fields is V gene, J gene, D gene, clone size, CDR3 protein, CDR3 DNA. D genes are given only for firm matches. Only part of the rows carry a size: once, few, many, or a class if the clone is expanded.

TRBV7-8,TRBJ1-1,TRBD1,-,CASRLTGAKNTEAFF,TGTGCCAGCAGGCTGACAGGGGCGAAGAACACTGAAGCTTTCTTT
TRBV5-6,TRBJ1-2,-,-,CASSPGYGDGYTF,TGTGCCAGCAGCCCGGGATATGGAGATGGCTACACCTTC
TRBV27,TRBJ2-7,TRBD1,few,CASSLRQGSSYEQYF,TGTGCCAGCAGCCTCCGACAGGGTAGCTCCTACGAGCAGTACTTC
TRBV24-1,TRBJ2-5,-,-,CATSDSGTPSGETQYF,TGTGCCACCAGTGATTCCGGGACACCATCGGGAGAGACCCAGTACTTC
TRBV20-1,TRBJ1-4,-,-,CSAGQVNEKLFF,TGCAGTGCTGGACAAGTAAATGAAAAACTGTTTTTT
TRBV20-1,TRBJ2-2,TRBD2,-,CSADPSGVRTGELFF,TGCAGTGCTGATCCTAGCGGGGTTCGCACCGGGGAGCTGTTTTTT
TRBV4-2,TRBJ2-2,-,-,CASSQDTNGELFF,TGTGCCAGCAGCCAAGATACCAACGGGGAGCTGTTTTTT
TRBV4-2,TRBJ1-4,-,-,CASSRTEFNEKLFF,TGTGCCAGCAGCCGGACAGAGTTTAATGAAAAACTGTTTTTT
TRBV5-4,TRBJ2-5,TRBD1,-,CASSRGTGVGETQYF,TGTGCCAGCAGCCGAGGGACAGGGGTCGGGGAGACCCAGTACTTC
TRBV12-3/TRBV12-4,TRBJ1-2,TRBD1,-,CASRRTGENYGYTF,TGTGCCAGCAGAAGGACAGGGGAGAACTATGGCTACACCTTC
TRBV5-1,TRBJ1-3,-,-,CASSLDGSRDGNTIYF,TGCGCCAGCAGCTTGGATGGCAGCAGAGACGGAAACACCATATATTTT
TRBV7-2,TRBJ2-5,TRBD2,-,CASSPREGAETQYF,TGTGCCAGCAGCCCCCGGGAGGGCGCAGAGACCCAGTACTTC
TRBV20-1,TRBJ2-1,-,-,CSASVSHNEQFF,TGCAGTGCTAGTGTCAGTCACAATGAGCAGTTCTTC
TRBV6-2/TRBV6-3,TRBJ1-5,-,-,CASRAMSWYSNQPQHF,TGTGCCAGCAGAGCCATGAGTTGGTATAGCAATCAGCCCCAGCATTTT
TRBV2,TRBJ2-2,-,-,CASSGAAVNTGELFF,TGTGCCAGCAGTGGGGCAGCGGTGAACACCGGGGAGCTGTTTTTT
TRBV2,TRBJ1-1,-,once,CASSAAPGRQNTEAFF,TGTGCCAGCAGTGCCGCACCGGGACGGCAGAACACTGAAGCTTTCTTT
TRBV12-3/TRBV12-4,TRBJ1-5,-,-,CASRAAGRINQPQHF,TGTGCCAGCAGAGCGGCGGGGAGGATCAATCAGCCCCAGCATTTT
TRBV29-1,TRBJ2-2,TRBD1,-,CSVERGQGTGELFF,TGCAGCGTTGAGAGGGGACAGGGAACCGGGGAGCTGTTTTTT
TRBV20-1,TRBJ1-4,TRBD1,once,CSARGQGAENEKLFF,TGCAGTGCTAGGGGACAGGGGGCCGAGAATGAAAAACTGTTTTTT
TRBV12-3/TRBV12-4,TRBJ1-3,-,-,CASSPAGGSGNTIYF,TGTGCCAGCAGCCCCGCGGGCGGGTCTGGAAACACCATATATTTT
TRBV12-3/TRBV12-4,TRBJ2-5,-,-,CASSTLETQYF,TGTGCCAGCAGCACCTTGGAGACCCAGTACTTC
TRBV5-1,TRBJ1-2,-,once,CASSLNLNYGYTF,TGCGCCAGCAGCTTGAACCTTAACTATGGCTACACCTTC
TRBV3-1,TRBJ1-1,-,-,CASSPGQSTEAFF,TGTGCCAGCAGCCCGGGGCAGAGCACTGAAGCTTTCTTT
TRBV10-3,TRBJ2-3,-,-,CAISDSTDTQYF,TGTGCCATCAGTGATTCCACAGATACGCAGTATTTT
TRBV12-3/TRBV12-4,TRBJ2-3,TRBD2,-,CASSLGLAEERGTQYF,TGTGCCAGCAGTTTAGGGCTAGCGGAGGAGCGGGGTACGCAGTATTTT
TRBV12-3/TRBV12-4,TRBJ2-6,-,-,CASSLGLSANVLTF,TGTGCCAGCAGTTTAGGGTTATCGGCCAACGTCCTGACTTTC
TRBV5-4,TRBJ1-1,TRBD1,-,CASSQRQGHTEAFF,TGTGCCAGCAGCCAAAGACAGGGCCACACTGAAGCTTTCTTT
TRBV20-1,TRBJ2-3,TRBD2,-,CSARAGGIDTQYF,TGCAGTGCTAGAGCGGGAGGGATAGATACGCAGTATTTT
TRBV25-1,TRBJ2-1,TRBD2,once,CASSEAAGPFNEQFF,TGTGCCAGCAGTGAAGCAGCGGGGCCCTTCAATGAGCAGTTCTTC
TRBV25-1,TRBJ1-1,TRBD1,-,CASSDRGTTEAFF,TGTGCCAGCAGTGACAGGGGGACGACTGAAGCTTTCTTT
TRBV29-1,TRBJ2-3,TRBD2,-,CSARLAPSTDTQYF,TGCAGCGCCCGACTAGCGCCTAGCACAGATACGCAGTATTTT
TRBV5-1,TRBJ1-1,-,-,CASSLSADMNTEAFF,TGCGCCAGCAGCCTTTCGGCGGACATGAACACTGAAGCTTTCTTT
TRBV28,TRBJ1-6,TRBD1,-,CASRRQGSSYNSPLHF,TGTGCCAGCAGGCGACAGGGGAGCTCCTATAATTCACCCCTCCACTTT
TRBV7-2,TRBJ1-1,TRBD1,-,CASSLEGQGVTEAFF,TGTGCCAGCAGCTTAGAAGGACAGGGAGTAACTGAAGCTTTCTTT
TRBV6-5,TRBJ2-5,-,-,CASSSQGLGGETQYF,TGTGCCAGCAGTTCCCAGGGGCTGGGGGGGGAGACCCAGTACTTC
TRBV10-3,TRBJ1-1,-,-,CAISFLQGFEAEAFF,TGTGCCATCAGTTTTCTTCAGGGATTCGAAGCTGAAGCTTTCTTT
TRBV7-9,TRBJ1-2,-,-,CASSLVWQEAGYTF,TGTGCCAGCAGCTTAGTATGGCAGGAGGCTGGCTACACCTTC